This TCR beta chain was obtained from a study of T cell responses to AZD1222 COVID-19 vaccine. Study conclusions and caveats: The sample set comprised mostly white British donors with more females, and clonal diversity was possibly underestimated. Unmutated variant regions are reportedly the target of nearly half of TCRs that are spike-specific. Baseline testing showed seropositivity in only five or six AZD1222 recipients.

Remarks on this clone: The antigen remains unidentified.

The length of the CDR3 is 14 residues. V lost 2 bases and J lost 1, with 8 bases in between. Germline V lookup: CDR1 KGHDR, CDR2 SFDVKD. Sequenced by immunoSEQ multiplex PCR; TCRdb stores in-frame clones only, minus some. This sample has 73,000 or so clones, with roughly 80% found just once. V gene TRBV24-1 combines with J gene TRBJ2-7; D uncertain. The specimen was peripheral blood, collected 28 days after the second AZD1222 dose. This receptor was identified in an adult who received the AZD1222 COVID-19 vaccine. This CDR3 reads CATSDSGRSYEQYF. CDR3 bases: TGTGCCACCAGTGATTCAGGCAGGTCCTACGAGCAGTACTTC.